These 14 T cell receptor beta chains were sequenced from one sample in a study of OX40 agonist ivuxolimab in advanced cancers. Sequencing was performed with immunoSEQ multiplex PCR; in TCRdb, only in-frame clones are kept and a portion is missing. The table shows tens of thousands of clones, with over 80% occurring only once. Source: CD4+ or CD8+ T cells sorted from blood, taken in a trial of the OX40 agonist ivuxolimab. All receptors derive from an adult with an advanced solid tumor such as melanoma, head and neck, liver or kidney cancer.

In the case of this clone: Germline and junction disagree at one end, which may indicate a read error. The chain couples TRBV7-8 to TRBJ2-3; tentatively, D is TRBD2 (6 bases). Germline V lookup: CDR1 SGHVS, CDR2 FQNEAQ. The CDR3 length is 15 residues. CDR3 nucleotides: TGTGCCAGCAGCCTAGCCGGGGGAGTTAGAGATACGCAGTATTTT. It is translated as CASSLAGGVRDTQYF.

This clone was counted only a few times. The J gene is TRBJ2-6, the V gene TRBV28; D call uncertain. Trimming stripped 6 bases from V and 3 bases from J, with 15 bases between. This CDR3 comprises 16 residues. Germline V gene lookup returns CDR1 MDHEN and CDR2 SYDVKM. The CDR3 region has the DNA TGTGCCAGCAGCGACACCGGCTCGTTTGGGGCCAACGTCCTGACTTTC. This codes for CASSDTGSFGANVLTF.

This clone was counted once. This rearrangement joins TRBV6-5 to TRBJ2-7; D not certain. V was clipped by 2 bases and J by 5 bases, with 13 bases between them. The CDR3 runs to 14 residues. CDR1 is MNHEY and CDR2 is SVGAGI in the germline V gene. The chain's CDR3 is CASSYNAETHEQYF. CDR3 nucleotide sequence: TGTGCCAGCAGTTACAATGCGGAAACTCACGAGCAGTACTTC.

This chain joins TRBV21-1 and TRBJ1-2. TRBV21-1 is a listed pseudogene. The length of the CDR3 is 15 residues. CDR3 protein: CASSKAGRWLHGYTF. The DNA for the CDR3 is TGTGCCAGCAGCAAAGCTGGACGGTGGCTCCATGGCTACACCTTC.

CDR3 sequence: CASSARLAPYEQYF. The CDR3 bases are TGTGCCAGTAGTGCGCGTTTGGCCCCCTACGAGCAGTACTTC. The gene calls are TRBV19 and TRBJ2-7; no clear D. The CDR3 length is 14 residues. Trimming cost V 5 bases and J 2 bases, with 13 bases left between them. The germline gives CDR1 LNHDA, CDR2 SQIVND (reference sequence).

This chain uses TRBV6-5 with TRBJ2-1; a possible D gene is TRBD2 (5 bases). CDR1 is MNHEY and CDR2 is SVGAGI in the germline V gene. Deletions cut 0 bases from V and 15 bases from J, with 15 bases between. The CDR3 spans 13 residues. CDR3 sequence reads: CASSYSQRSQVFF. The CDR3 bases are TGTGCCAGCAGTTACTCCCAGCGGAGTCAAGTGTTCTTC.

V and J are TRBV7-6 and TRBJ2-3, with 11 bases aligning to TRBD2. Germline lookup yields CDR1 SGHVS and CDR2 FNYEAQ. The CDR3 is 15 amino acids. V shed 5 bases, J shed 2 bases, and the junction held 3 bases outside the gene matches. CDR3 sequence: CASSPSGGNTDTQYF. In DNA, the CDR3 is TGTGCCAGCAGCCCTAGCGGGGGGAACACAGATACGCAGTATTTT.

This chain connects TRBV27 to TRBJ1-2; TRBD1 is a possible D gene (5 bases). V shed 5 bases and J shed 6 bases, with 19 bases lying between them. The germline V gene has CDR1 MNHEY and CDR2 SMNVEV (reference sequence). The CDR3 length is 15 residues. This CDR3 reads CASSLTPGLINGYTF. As DNA, the CDR3 is TGTGCCAGCAGTCTTACCCCGGGACTAATCAATGGCTACACCTTC.

The V and J genes are TRBV9 and TRBJ2-2; 7 bases map to TRBD2. Germline V gene data show CDR1 as SGDLS and CDR2 as YYNGEE. The junction had 8 bases not matched to a gene; V was cut back by 0 bases and J by 6 bases. CDR3 size: 16 residues. The CDR3 here is CASSVGRRELSGELFF. The CDR3 DNA reads TGTGCCAGCAGCGTAGGTCGGCGGGAGCTCTCCGGGGAGCTGTTTTTT. The full variable domain, in which reference TRBV9 and TRBJ2-2 provide the parts outside the CDR3, is DSGVTQTPKHLITATGQRVTLRCSPRSGDLSVYWYQQSLDQGLQFLIQYYNGEERAKGNILERFSAQQFPDLHSELNLSSLELGDSALYFCASSVGRRELSGELFFGEGSRLTVL.

The chain combines TRBV2 with TRBJ1-1, with 8 bases fitting TRBD1. Germline V gene lookup returns CDR1 SNHLY and CDR2 FYNNEI. The J segment lost 5 bases and the V segment lost 6 bases, leaving 14 bases of the junction unmatched. This CDR3 spans 16 amino acids. The CDR3 protein is CASRRTGTWVNTEAFF. CDR3 in DNA: TGTGCCAGCAGGAGGACAGGGACCTGGGTTAATACTGAAGCTTTCTTT.

The chain links TRBV9 to TRBJ1-1; 7 nucleotides match TRBD1. From germline, CDR1 is SGDLS and CDR2 YYNGEE. The trim removed 1 base at V and 4 bases at J, leaving 4 bases unmatched. The CDR3 consists of 14 residues. The CDR3 DNA sequence: TGTGCCAGCAGCGTACAGGGGGTTTTCACTGAAGCTTTCTTT. This gives the protein CASSVQGVFTEAFF. Complete variable domain (other parts from reference TRBV9 and TRBJ1-1): DSGVTQTPKHLITATGQRVTLRCSPRSGDLSVYWYQQSLDQGLQFLIQYYNGEERAKGNILERFSAQQFPDLHSELNLSSLELGDSALYFCASSVQGVFTEAFFGQGTRLTVV.

There are a few counts of this clone. This chain joins TRBV6-5 and TRBJ2-1, with 7 positions matching TRBD2. Unmatched junction bases numbered 9, after V lost 2 bases and J lost 8 bases. Germline V gene data show CDR1 as MNHEY and CDR2 as SVGAGI. The CDR3 is 15 residues long. The CDR3 reads CASSYTTAGVDEQFF. In DNA form, the CDR3 reads TGTGCCAGCAGTTACACGACGGCGGGAGTTGATGAGCAGTTCTTC.

The chain combines TRBV27 with TRBJ2-1, with D tentatively TRBD1 (6 bases). Germline CDR1 is MNHEY and CDR2 is SMNVEV (reference sequence). V lost 7 bases and J 2 bases, leaving 12 bases between the germline ends. The CDR3 runs to 14 residues. The CDR3 region has the DNA TGTGCCAGCACGGTCCAGGGGCCCTACAATGAGCAGTTCTTC. It translates to CASTVQGPYNEQFF.

V is TRBV5-6 and J is TRBJ2-1, with TRBD1 matching over 9 bases. Unmatched junction bases numbered 2, after V lost 0 bases and J lost 4 bases. The germline gives CDR1 SGHDT, CDR2 YYEEEE. The length of the CDR3 is 15 residues. For the CDR3, the DNA is TGTGCCAGCAGCTTGGAACAGGGGGCTTACAATGAGCAGTTCTTC. This translates into CASSLEQGAYNEQFF. The full variable domain, completed using reference TRBV5-6 and TRBJ2-1, is DAGVTQSPTHLIKTRGQQVTLRCSPKSGHDTVSWYQQALGQGPQFIFQYYEEEERQRGNFPDRFSGHQFPNYSSELNVNALLLGDSALYLCASSLEQGAYNEQFFGPGTRLTVL.